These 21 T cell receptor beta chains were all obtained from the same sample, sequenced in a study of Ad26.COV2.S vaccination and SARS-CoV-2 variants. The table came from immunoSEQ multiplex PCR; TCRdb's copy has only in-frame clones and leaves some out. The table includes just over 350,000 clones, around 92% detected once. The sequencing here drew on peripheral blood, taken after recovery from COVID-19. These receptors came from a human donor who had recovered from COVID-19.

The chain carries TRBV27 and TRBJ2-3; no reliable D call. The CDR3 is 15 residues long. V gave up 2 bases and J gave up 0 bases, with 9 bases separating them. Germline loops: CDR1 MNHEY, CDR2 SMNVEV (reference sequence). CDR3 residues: CASSLKRLSTDTQYF. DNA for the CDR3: TGTGCCAGCAGTTTAAAGCGACTTAGCACAGATACGCAGTATTTT.

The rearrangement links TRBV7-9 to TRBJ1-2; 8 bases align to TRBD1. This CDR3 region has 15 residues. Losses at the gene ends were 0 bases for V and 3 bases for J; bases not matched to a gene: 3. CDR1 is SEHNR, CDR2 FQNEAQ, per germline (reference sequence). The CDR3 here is CASSLAGTGDYGYTF. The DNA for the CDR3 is TGTGCCAGCAGCTTAGCAGGGACAGGTGACTATGGCTACACCTTC.

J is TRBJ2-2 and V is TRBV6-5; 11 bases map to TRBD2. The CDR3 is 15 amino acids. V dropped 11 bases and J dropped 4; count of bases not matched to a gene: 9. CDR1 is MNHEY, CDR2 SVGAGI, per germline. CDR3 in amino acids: CASRLAGGGTGELFF. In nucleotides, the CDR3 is TGTGCCTCCCGATTAGCGGGGGGGGGCACCGGGGAGCTGTTTTTT.

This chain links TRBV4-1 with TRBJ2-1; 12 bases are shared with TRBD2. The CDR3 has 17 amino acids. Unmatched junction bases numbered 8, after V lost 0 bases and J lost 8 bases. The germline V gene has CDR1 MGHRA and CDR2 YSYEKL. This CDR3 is CASSQEASGGGRDEQFF. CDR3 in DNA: TGCGCCAGCAGCCAAGAGGCTAGCGGGGGGGGGAGGGATGAGCAGTTCTTC.

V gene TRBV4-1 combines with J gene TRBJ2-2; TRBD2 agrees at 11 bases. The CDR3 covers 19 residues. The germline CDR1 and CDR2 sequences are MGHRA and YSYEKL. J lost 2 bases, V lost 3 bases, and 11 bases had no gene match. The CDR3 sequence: CASSHPTRLAGLNTGELFF. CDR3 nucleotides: TGCGCCAGCAGCCACCCCACCAGACTAGCGGGGCTAAACACCGGGGAGCTGTTTTTT.

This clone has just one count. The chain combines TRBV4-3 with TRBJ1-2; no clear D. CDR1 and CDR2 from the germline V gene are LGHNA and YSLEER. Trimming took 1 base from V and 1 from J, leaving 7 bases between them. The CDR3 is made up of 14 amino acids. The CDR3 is CASSQGLGNYGYTF. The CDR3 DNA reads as TGCGCCAGCAGCCAAGGATTGGGTAACTATGGCTACACCTTC.

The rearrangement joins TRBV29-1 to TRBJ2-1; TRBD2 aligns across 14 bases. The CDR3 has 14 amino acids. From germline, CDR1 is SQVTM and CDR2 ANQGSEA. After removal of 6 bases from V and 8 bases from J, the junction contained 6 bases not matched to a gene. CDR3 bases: TGCAGCGTGAGGACTAGCGGGGGGCTTGATGAGCAGTTCTTC. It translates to CSVRTSGGLDEQFF.

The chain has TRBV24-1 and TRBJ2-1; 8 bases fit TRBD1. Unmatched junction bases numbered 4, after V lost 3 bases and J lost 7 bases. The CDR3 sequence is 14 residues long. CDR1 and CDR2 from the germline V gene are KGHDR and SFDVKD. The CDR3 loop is CATSDTDRVNEQFF. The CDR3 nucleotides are TGTGCCACCAGTGATACGGACAGGGTTAATGAGCAGTTCTTC.

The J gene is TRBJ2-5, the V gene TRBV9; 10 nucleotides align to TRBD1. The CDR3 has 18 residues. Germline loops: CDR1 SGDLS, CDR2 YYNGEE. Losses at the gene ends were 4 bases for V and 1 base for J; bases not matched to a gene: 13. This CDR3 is CASSPYGGTGEFQETQYF. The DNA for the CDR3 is TGTGCCAGCAGCCCCTACGGGGGGACAGGGGAGTTCCAAGAGACCCAGTACTTC.

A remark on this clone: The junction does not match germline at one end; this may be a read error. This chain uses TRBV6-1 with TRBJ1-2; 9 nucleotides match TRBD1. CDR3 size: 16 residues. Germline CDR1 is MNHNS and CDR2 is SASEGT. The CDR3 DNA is TGTGCCAGCAGAGAAGGAGGGACAGGGAGTAACTATGGCTACACCTTC. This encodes CASREGGTGSNYGYTF.

The CDR3 bases are TGCAGCGTCCGGACAGGGGGCTACTATGGCTACACCTTC. It codes for CSVRTGGYYGYTF. The rearrangement uses TRBV29-1 and TRBJ1-2, with 11 bases aligning to TRBD1. Germline CDR1 SQVTM, CDR2 ANQGSEA. The CDR3 length is 13 residues. Trimming at V came to 6 bases and at J to 3 bases, leaving 3 bases not matched to a gene.

Written as DNA, the CDR3 is TGTGCCAGCAGCCGTCTAGCGGGGCCCCAAGAGACCCAGTACTTC. It yields the protein CASSRLAGPQETQYF. The gene calls are TRBV7-6 and TRBJ2-5, with TRBD2 identical over 9 bases. The CDR3 runs 15 residues. Germline V gene lookup returns CDR1 SGHVS and CDR2 FNYEAQ. Unmatched junction bases numbered 5, after V lost 5 bases and J lost 1 base.

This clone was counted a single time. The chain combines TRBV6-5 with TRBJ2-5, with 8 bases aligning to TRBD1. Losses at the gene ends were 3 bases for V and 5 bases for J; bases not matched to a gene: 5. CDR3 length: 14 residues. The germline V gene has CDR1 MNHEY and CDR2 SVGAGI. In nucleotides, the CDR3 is TGTGCCAGCAGTTATGACAGGGGAAGGGAGACCCAGTACTTC. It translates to CASSYDRGRETQYF.

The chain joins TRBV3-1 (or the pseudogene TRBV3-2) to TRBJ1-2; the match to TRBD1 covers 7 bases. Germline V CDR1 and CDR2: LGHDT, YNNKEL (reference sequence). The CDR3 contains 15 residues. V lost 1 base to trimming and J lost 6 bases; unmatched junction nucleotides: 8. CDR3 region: CASSQVEGARDGYTF. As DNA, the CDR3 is TGTGCCAGCAGCCAAGTAGAGGGGGCGCGTGATGGCTACACCTTC.

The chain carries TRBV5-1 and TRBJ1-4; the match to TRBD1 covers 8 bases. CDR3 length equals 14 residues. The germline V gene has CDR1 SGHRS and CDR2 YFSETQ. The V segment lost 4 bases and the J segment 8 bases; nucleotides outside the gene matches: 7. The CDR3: CASSLNRGGEKLFF. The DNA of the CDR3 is TGCGCCAGCAGCCTGAACAGGGGGGGCGAAAAACTGTTTTTT.

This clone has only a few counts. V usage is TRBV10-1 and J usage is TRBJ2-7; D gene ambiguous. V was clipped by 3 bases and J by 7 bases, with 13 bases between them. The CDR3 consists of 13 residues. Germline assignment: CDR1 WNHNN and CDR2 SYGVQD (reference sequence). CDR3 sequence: CASSDAQFGEQYF. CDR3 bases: TGCGCCAGCAGTGACGCTCAGTTTGGTGAGCAGTACTTC.

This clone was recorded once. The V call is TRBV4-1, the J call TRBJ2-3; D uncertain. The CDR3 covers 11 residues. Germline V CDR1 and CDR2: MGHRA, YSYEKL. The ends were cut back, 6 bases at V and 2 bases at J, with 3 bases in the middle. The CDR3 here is CASRTTDTQYF. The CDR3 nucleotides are TGCGCCAGCAGAACCACAGATACGCAGTATTTT.

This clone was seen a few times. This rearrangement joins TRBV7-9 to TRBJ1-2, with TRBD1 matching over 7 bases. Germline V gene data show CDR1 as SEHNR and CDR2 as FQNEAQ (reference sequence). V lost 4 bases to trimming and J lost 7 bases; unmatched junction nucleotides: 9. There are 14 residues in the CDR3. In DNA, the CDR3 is TGTGCCAGCAGCTCCGGCCAGGGGGTTGGTGGCTACACCTTC. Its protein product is CASSSGQGVGGYTF.

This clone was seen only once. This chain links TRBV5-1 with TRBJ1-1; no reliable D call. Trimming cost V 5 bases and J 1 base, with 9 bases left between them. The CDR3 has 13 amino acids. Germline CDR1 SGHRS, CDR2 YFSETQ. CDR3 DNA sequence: TGCGCCAGCAGGCCGGTTCCGAACACTGAAGCTTTCTTT. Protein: CASRPVPNTEAFF.

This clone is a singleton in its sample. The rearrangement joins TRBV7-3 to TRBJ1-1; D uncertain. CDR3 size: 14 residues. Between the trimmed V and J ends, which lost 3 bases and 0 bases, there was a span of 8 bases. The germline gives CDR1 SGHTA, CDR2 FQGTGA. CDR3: CASSLWQMNTEAFF. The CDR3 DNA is TGTGCCAGCAGCTTGTGGCAGATGAACACTGAAGCTTTCTTT. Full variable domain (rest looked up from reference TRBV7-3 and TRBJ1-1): GAGVSQTPSNKVTEKGKYVELRCDPISGHTALYWYRQSLGQGPEFLIYFQGTGAADDSGLPNDRFFAVRPEGSVSTLKIQRTERGDSAVYLCASSLWQMNTEAFFGQGTRLTVV.

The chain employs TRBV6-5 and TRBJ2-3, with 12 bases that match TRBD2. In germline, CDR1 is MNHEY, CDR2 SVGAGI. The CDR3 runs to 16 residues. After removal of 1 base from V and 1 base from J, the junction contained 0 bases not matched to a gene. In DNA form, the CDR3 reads TGTGCCAGCAGTTACTGGACTAGCGGGGGCACAGATACGCAGTATTTT. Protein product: CASSYWTSGGTDTQYF.